A single sample gave rise to the 23 T cell receptor beta chains below, sequenced in a study of tumour-infiltrating T cells in Burkitt lymphoma. This table comes from immunoSEQ multiplex PCR, and its TCRdb copy is limited to in-frame clones, with some not included. The table includes tens of thousands of clones, less than 35% detected once. Sequencing was carried out using tumor tissue. The source is a human donor with Burkitt lymphoma.

The table lists this clone with a count of one. The chain carries TRBV4-1 and TRBJ2-3; 7 bases are shared with TRBD2. In germline, CDR1 is MGHRA, CDR2 YSYEKL. The V gene end was trimmed by 0 bases and the J gene end by 6 bases; junction bases not matched to a gene: 9. The CDR3 contains 16 residues. The CDR3 DNA reads as TGCGCCAGCAGCCAAGATCTAGCGGTGGGAAGGGATACGCAGTATTTT. Translated: CASSQDLAVGRDTQYF.

This chain joins TRBV9 and TRBJ2-3, with unresolved D. This CDR3 comprises 12 residues. Between the trimmed V and J ends, which lost 6 bases and 0 bases, there was a span of 5 bases. Germline V gives CDR1 SGDLS, CDR2 YYNGEE. As DNA, the CDR3 is TGTGCCAGCACTTCTAGCACAGATACGCAGTATTTT. It is translated as CASTSSTDTQYF. Complete variable domain (other parts from reference TRBV9 and TRBJ2-3): DSGVTQTPKHLITATGQRVTLRCSPRSGDLSVYWYQQSLDQGLQFLIQYYNGEERAKGNILERFSAQQFPDLHSELNLSSLELGDSALYFCASTSSTDTQYFGPGTRLTVL.

The chain links TRBV4-1 to TRBJ2-3; the D gene could be TRBD1 or TRBD2 (5 bases each). V lost 1 base, J lost 0 bases, and 14 bases lay in between. The CDR3 contains 17 residues. Per germline, CDR1 MGHRA and CDR2 YSYEKL. The CDR3 spells CASSQGDGESSTDTQYF. The CDR3 DNA reads TGCGCCAGCAGCCAAGGGGACGGTGAATCTAGCACAGATACGCAGTATTTT.

There are a few counts of this clone. The CDR3 DNA reads TGTGCCAGCAGTTTACAGGACTCCAACACTGAAGCTTTCTTT. It is translated as CASSLQDSNTEAFF. The chain is built from TRBV6-6 and TRBJ1-1, with D perhaps matching TRBD1 (5 bases). Trimming cost V 4 bases and J 2 bases, with 11 bases left between them. The CDR3 covers 14 residues. CDR1 MNHNY and CDR2 SVGAGI come from the germline V gene (reference sequence).

This clone was detected only a few times. Here the CDR3 DNA reads TGTGCCAGCAGTTCCGGCGGCAATCAGCCCCAGCATTTT. Protein: CASSSGGNQPQHF. The V and J genes are TRBV6-6 and TRBJ1-5; D uncertain. The CDR3 contains 13 residues. Germline values: CDR1 MNHNY, CDR2 SVGAGI (reference sequence). V lost 4 bases, J lost 2 bases, and 6 bases lay in between.

V usage is TRBV7-9 and J usage is TRBJ1-2; D possibly corresponds to TRBD1 (6 bases). This CDR3 is 13 amino acids long. Per the germline V gene, CDR1 is SEHNR and CDR2 is FQNEAQ (reference sequence). V lost 6 bases and J lost 8, with 16 bases in between. The CDR3 spells CASSKGGGQGYTF. The CDR3, as DNA: TGTGCCAGCAGTAAAGGGGGGGGCCAGGGCTACACCTTC.

J is TRBJ2-2 and V is TRBV7-6; D unclear. Germline loops: CDR1 SGHVS, CDR2 FNYEAQ. The CDR3 is made up of 15 amino acids. With 6 bases removed from V and 3 bases from J, the gap between germline ends came to 14 bases. The CDR3 protein is CASSSFALDTGELFF. In DNA, the CDR3 is TGTGCCAGCAGTTCGTTCGCCTTAGACACCGGGGAGCTGTTTTTT.

This chain joins TRBV2 and TRBJ1-5; TRBD1 agrees at 8 bases. CDR3 length: 14 amino acids. V shed 6 bases and J 7 bases; nucleotides not matched to a gene: 8. Per germline, CDR1 SNHLY and CDR2 FYNNEI. The DNA of the CDR3 is TGTGCCAGCAGAGACTTCAGGGGGCACCAGCCCCAGCATTTT. This codes for CASRDFRGHQPQHF.

The chain recombines TRBV6-1 with TRBJ2-7, with D possibly being TRBD1 (5 bases). The V gene's germline CDR1 is MNHNS and CDR2 SASEGT. This CDR3 is 13 amino acids long. The V end lost 0 bases, the J end lost 7 bases, and 10 bases lay between the germline ends. CDR3 in amino acids: CASSEAGAWEQYF. In DNA, the CDR3 is TGTGCCAGCAGTGAAGCTGGGGCTTGGGAGCAGTACTTC.

This clone has a handful of counts. The chain couples TRBV15 to TRBJ1-2, with 8 bases aligning to TRBD1. The CDR3 totals 15 residues. Germline CDR1 and CDR2: LNHNV and YYDKDF (reference sequence). J gave up 8 bases and V 0 bases, and 8 bases lay outside the gene matches. The CDR3 region has the DNA TGTGCCACCAGCAGAGATGTCACAGGGGGTAGAGGCTACACCTTC. Protein: CATSRDVTGGRGYTF.

The chain couples TRBV29-1 to TRBJ2-2; D remains unclear. CDR1 and CDR2 from the germline V gene are SQVTM and ANQGSEA. The CDR3 length is 14 residues. Trimming pared 4 bases from V and 0 bases from J, leaving 9 bases between. The CDR3 sequence is CSVGLSANTGELFF. The CDR3 DNA reads as TGCAGCGTTGGGCTCTCAGCGAACACCGGGGAGCTGTTTTTT.

J is TRBJ2-3 and V is TRBV6-1; 9 bases map to TRBD2. The CDR3 sequence is 15 residues long. Germline V gene data show CDR1 as MNHNS and CDR2 as SASEGT. After removal of 4 bases from V and 4 bases from J, the junction contained 6 bases not matched to a gene. CDR3 nucleotide sequence: TGTGCCAGCAGTGTTACAAGCGGGGGGCCAGATACGCAGTATTTT. It translates to CASSVTSGGPDTQYF.

This sequence joins TRBV2 and TRBJ1-5, with D hard to call. Trimming removed 3 bases at V and 0 bases at J, with 15 bases between. The CDR3 sequence is 17 residues long. Germline lookup yields CDR1 SNHLY and CDR2 FYNNEI. CDR3 DNA: TGTGCCAGCAGTGAGTTGGACGGAAGGTATAGCAATCAGCCCCAGCATTTT. It is translated as CASSELDGRYSNQPQHF.

V usage is TRBV11-2 and J usage is TRBJ2-5; tentatively, D is TRBD1 (5 bases). The ends were cut back, 1 base at V and 5 bases at J, with 17 bases in the middle. CDR3 size: 16 residues. CDR1 and CDR2 (germline): SGHAT, FQNNGV. For the CDR3, the DNA is TGTGCCAGCAGCTTAGTGCGGCAGAGTAAGGGGGAGACCCAGTACTTC. Its protein is CASSLVRQSKGETQYF.

The chain recombines TRBV7-8 with TRBJ2-7, with 7 bases lining up with TRBD1. V was pared by 5 bases and J by 2 bases, with 6 bases of the junction left unmatched. This CDR3 contains 14 residues. Germline assignment: CDR1 SGHVS and CDR2 FQNEAQ. The CDR3 sequence: CASSPPGTAYEQYF. The CDR3 nucleotides are TGTGCCAGCAGCCCACCCGGGACAGCCTACGAGCAGTACTTC.

J is TRBJ2-1 and V is TRBV6-5; a weak D match, TRBD2 (5 bases). CDR3 size: 11 residues. Trimming took 10 bases from V and 11 from J, leaving 15 bases between them. The germline CDR1 and CDR2 sequences are MNHEY and SVGAGI. The chain's CDR3 is CATGLSRQQFF. CDR3 DNA: TGTGCCACTGGACTCTCGAGGCAGCAGTTCTTC.

This clone was seen only a few times. This chain connects TRBV2 to TRBJ2-5; no clear D gene. The CDR3 has 12 amino acids. Germline CDR1 and CDR2: SNHLY and FYNNEI. V was pared by 10 bases and J by 5 bases, with 14 bases between. The CDR3 loop reads CATSRVGETQYF. The CDR3 DNA reads TGTGCCACCTCCCGAGTTGGGGAGACCCAGTACTTC. The full variable domain, rest sourced from reference TRBV2 and TRBJ2-5, is EPEVTQTPSHQVTQMGQEVILRCVPISNHLYFYWYRQILGQKVEFLVSFYNNEISEKSEIFDDQFSVERPDGSNFTLKIRSTKLEDSAMYFCATSRVGETQYFGPGTRLLVL.

The chain carries TRBV7-2 and TRBJ1-2, with D unresolved. The CDR3 contains 13 residues. V shed 4 bases and J shed 8 bases, with 14 bases lying between them. Germline loops: CDR1 SGHTA, CDR2 FQGNSA. This CDR3 reads CASSYAARNGYTF. The CDR3 DNA sequence: TGTGCCAGCAGCTACGCGGCCAGGAACGGCTACACCTTC.

J is TRBJ1-2 and V is TRBV7-2, with 9 bases fitting TRBD1. CDR1 and CDR2 (germline): SGHTA, FQGNSA. The V gene end was trimmed by 3 bases and the J gene end by 8 bases; junction bases not matched to a gene: 10. The CDR3 runs to 15 residues. The CDR3 DNA follows: TGTGCCAGCAGCTTGAACAGGGGGCGCTTTAAGGGCTACACCTTC. This sequence encodes CASSLNRGRFKGYTF. The full variable domain, its missing parts supplied by reference TRBV7-2 and TRBJ1-2, is GAGVSQSPSNKVTEKGKDVELRCDPISGHTALYWYRQSLGQGLEFLIYFQGNSAPDKSGLPSDRFSAERTGGSVSTLTIQRTQQEDSAVYLCASSLNRGRFKGYTFGSGTRLTVV.

The chain recombines TRBV25-1 with TRBJ2-5; possibly TRBD2 for D (6 bases). V gave up 4 bases and J gave up 5 bases, with 17 bases separating them. Per germline, CDR1 MGHDK and CDR2 SYGVNS. This CDR3 contains 15 residues. The CDR3 reads CASSAAGRSGETQYF. The CDR3 coding sequence is TGTGCCAGCAGTGCCGCGGGACGGAGCGGGGAGACCCAGTACTTC.

The chain recombines TRBV27 with TRBJ2-5; perhaps TRBD2 as D (7 bases). Germline V gives CDR1 MNHEY, CDR2 SMNVEV (reference sequence). With 6 bases removed from V and 9 bases from J, the gap between germline ends came to 11 bases. The CDR3 loop spans 11 amino acids. DNA for the CDR3: TGTGCCAGCAGAGTAGGGGGGGCCCAGTACTTC. It yields the protein CASRVGGAQYF.

This clone was recorded a few times. The chain employs TRBV5-1 and TRBJ2-5; D might be TRBD1 (6 bases). The V gene lost 3 bases and the J gene lost 2 bases, with 14 bases spanning the gap. This CDR3 contains 15 residues. Germline CDR1 reads SGHRS; CDR2 reads YFSETQ. DNA of the CDR3: TGCGCCAGCAGCTATGGTACAGGGTTACAAGAGACCCAGTACTTC. Amino acids: CASSYGTGLQETQYF. The full variable domain, rest sourced from reference TRBV5-1 and TRBJ2-5, is KAGVTQTPRYLIKTRGQQVTLSCSPISGHRSVSWYQQTPGQGLQFLFEYFSETQRNKGNFPGRFSGRQFSNSRSEMNVSTLELGDSALYLCASSYGTGLQETQYFGPGTRLLVL.

The V gene is TRBV2, the J gene TRBJ1-6, with no clear D. The CDR3 sequence is 13 residues long. V lost 1 base and J 15 bases, leaving 13 bases between the germline ends. The germline CDR1 and CDR2 sequences are SNHLY and FYNNEI. CDR3 sequence reads: CASSEEAVGDLHF. The CDR3 nucleotides are TGTGCCAGCAGTGAAGAGGCCGTCGGGGACCTCCACTTT.